Listed below are T cell receptor beta chains from one sample, sequenced in a study of shared clonotypes between healthy human individuals. Clones were read by immunoSEQ multiplex PCR, and TCRdb kept only the in-frame ones, dropping some. The sample records some 2.1 million clones, 85% to 95% being singletons. The sequenced material came from naive CD4+ T cells sorted from blood. These receptors originate from a man aged 18 to 29 in good health. Both conserved end residues are part of each CDR3. D genes are given only for firm matches. Size is stated for part of the rows, as once, few or many counts, or as a class when the clone is expanded.

clone_size: .; d_call: .; j_call: TRBJ1-1; v_call: TRBV5-6; cdr3_aa: CASSLGQVMVTEAFF; cdr3_nt: TGTGCCAGCAGCTTGGGACAGGTGATGGTTACTGAAGCTTTCTTT
clone_size: .; d_call: .; j_call: TRBJ2-5; v_call: TRBV10-3; cdr3_aa: CAIRPTGQETQYF; cdr3_nt: TGTGCCATCAGGCCAACAGGGCAAGAGACCCAGTACTTC
clone_size: .; d_call: .; j_call: TRBJ1-4; v_call: TRBV6-1; cdr3_aa: CASSSTETNEKLFF; cdr3_nt: TGTGCCAGCAGTTCCACAGAAACTAATGAAAAACTGTTTTTT
clone_size: .; d_call: .; j_call: TRBJ1-3; v_call: TRBV6-5; cdr3_aa: CASSREGTGNTIYF; cdr3_nt: TGTGCCAGCAGTCGGGAGGGGACTGGAAACACCATATATTTT
clone_size: once; d_call: TRBD1; j_call: TRBJ2-7; v_call: TRBV4-1; cdr3_aa: CASSLGQGAGSYEQYF; cdr3_nt: TGCGCCAGCAGCCTGGGGCAGGGGGCAGGGTCCTACGAGCAGTACTTC
clone_size: .; d_call: .; j_call: TRBJ1-2; v_call: TRBV6-4; cdr3_aa: CASSVSANYGYTF; cdr3_nt: TGTGCCAGCAGTGTTTCAGCTAACTATGGCTACACCTTC
clone_size: .; d_call: .; j_call: TRBJ2-7; v_call: TRBV5-1; cdr3_aa: CASSLNPQVYEQYF; cdr3_nt: TGCGCCAGCAGCTTGAATCCGCAGGTCTACGAGCAGTACTTC
clone_size: .; d_call: TRBD2; j_call: TRBJ2-1; v_call: TRBV25-1; cdr3_aa: CASSEERGSYNEQFF; cdr3_nt: TGTGCCAGCAGTGAAGAGCGGGGGTCCTACAATGAGCAGTTCTTC
clone_size: .; d_call: .; j_call: TRBJ1-1; v_call: TRBV6-5; cdr3_aa: CASGPASETTEAFF; cdr3_nt: TGTGCCAGCGGACCGGCCTCGGAGACCACTGAAGCTTTCTTT
clone_size: .; d_call: .; j_call: TRBJ2-1; v_call: TRBV5-4; cdr3_aa: CASSLNGGRGFF; cdr3_nt: TGTGCCAGCAGCTTGAACGGGGGCCGTGGGTTCTTC
clone_size: .; d_call: .; j_call: TRBJ1-2; v_call: TRBV19; cdr3_aa: CASRNLDRPEAGYTF; cdr3_nt: TGTGCCAGTAGGAATCTAGACAGGCCCGAGGCGGGCTACACCTTC
clone_size: .; d_call: .; j_call: TRBJ1-1; v_call: TRBV6-6; cdr3_aa: CASSYSPGTNTEAFF; cdr3_nt: TGTGCCAGCAGTTACAGTCCGGGCACGAACACTGAAGCTTTCTTT
clone_size: .; d_call: TRBD1; j_call: TRBJ1-4; v_call: TRBV6-5; cdr3_aa: CATGPGTANEKLFF; cdr3_nt: TGTGCCACCGGACCCGGGACAGCTAATGAAAAACTGTTTTTT
clone_size: .; d_call: TRBD2; j_call: TRBJ2-3; v_call: TRBV5-1; cdr3_aa: CASSLMASGAYTDTQYF; cdr3_nt: TGCGCCAGCAGCTTGATGGCTAGCGGGGCCTACACAGATACGCAGTATTTT
clone_size: .; d_call: .; j_call: TRBJ1-5; v_call: TRBV28; cdr3_aa: CASSHGQRANQPQHF; cdr3_nt: TGTGCCAGCAGCCACGGACAGAGGGCTAATCAGCCCCAGCATTTT
clone_size: .; d_call: .; j_call: TRBJ2-7; v_call: TRBV5-1; cdr3_aa: CASSLEQSSYEQYF; cdr3_nt: TGCGCCAGCAGCTTGGAACAGTCATCCTACGAGCAGTACTTC
clone_size: .; d_call: .; j_call: TRBJ2-7; v_call: TRBV7-9; cdr3_aa: CASSSGSYSYEQYF; cdr3_nt: TGTGCCAGCAGCTCCGGGTCCTACTCCTACGAGCAGTACTTC
clone_size: .; d_call: .; j_call: TRBJ1-1; v_call: TRBV30; cdr3_aa: CAWRQGNTEAFF; cdr3_nt: TGTGCCTGGAGACAGGGGAACACTGAAGCTTTCTTT
clone_size: .; d_call: TRBD1; j_call: TRBJ1-6; v_call: TRBV13; cdr3_aa: CASSLRTGYNSPLHF; cdr3_nt: TGTGCCAGCAGCCTACGGACAGGGTATAATTCACCCCTCCACTTT
clone_size: .; d_call: .; j_call: TRBJ1-2; v_call: TRBV27; cdr3_aa: CASSLTGVANYGYTF; cdr3_nt: TGTGCCAGCAGTTTGACGGGGGTAGCTAACTATGGCTACACCTTC
clone_size: .; d_call: .; j_call: TRBJ1-2; v_call: TRBV28; cdr3_aa: CATTTPAGYGYTF; cdr3_nt: TGTGCCACCACTACCCCAGCTGGGTACGGCTACACCTTC
clone_size: once; d_call: .; j_call: TRBJ1-2; v_call: TRBV14; cdr3_aa: CASSHRDGDGYTF; cdr3_nt: TGTGCCAGCAGCCACCGGGACGGCGATGGCTACACCTTC
clone_size: .; d_call: TRBD2; j_call: TRBJ2-7; v_call: TRBV15; cdr3_aa: CATSRAGDEQYF; cdr3_nt: TGTGCCACCAGTCGAGCGGGAGACGAGCAGTACTTC
clone_size: once; d_call: .; j_call: TRBJ1-5; v_call: TRBV7-2; cdr3_aa: CASSPGVGQPQHF; cdr3_nt: TGTGCCAGCAGCCCAGGGGTTGGTCAGCCCCAGCATTTT
clone_size: once; d_call: TRBD2; j_call: TRBJ2-5; v_call: TRBV5-1; cdr3_aa: CASSGLAGAQETQYF; cdr3_nt: TGCGCCAGCAGCGGACTAGCGGGGGCCCAAGAGACCCAGTACTTC
clone_size: .; d_call: TRBD1; j_call: TRBJ1-2; v_call: TRBV11-1; cdr3_aa: CASSLKLDRAPLDYGYTF; cdr3_nt: TGTGCCAGCAGCTTAAAGCTGGACAGGGCCCCTTTGGACTATGGCTACACCTTC
clone_size: .; d_call: .; j_call: TRBJ1-2; v_call: TRBV15; cdr3_aa: CATSRDRGIGGYTF; cdr3_nt: TGTGCCACCAGCAGAGATCGGGGCATCGGGGGCTACACCTTC
clone_size: .; d_call: .; j_call: TRBJ2-2; v_call: TRBV5-4; cdr3_aa: CASSPDSGELFF; cdr3_nt: TGTGCCAGCAGCCCTGATTCCGGGGAGCTGTTTTTT
clone_size: .; d_call: .; j_call: TRBJ1-2; v_call: TRBV5-4; cdr3_aa: CASSDGTGRHGYTF; cdr3_nt: TGTGCCAGCAGTGACGGTACAGGGAGGCATGGCTACACCTTC
clone_size: .; d_call: .; j_call: TRBJ2-1; v_call: TRBV5-1; cdr3_aa: CASSLGGIYNEQFF; cdr3_nt: TGCGCCAGCAGCTTGGGGGGGATATACAATGAGCAGTTCTTC
clone_size: few; d_call: .; j_call: TRBJ1-1; v_call: TRBV5-4; cdr3_aa: CASSLGIVNTEAFF; cdr3_nt: TGTGCCAGCAGCTTGGGGATCGTGAACACTGAAGCTTTCTTT
clone_size: .; d_call: .; j_call: TRBJ1-2; v_call: TRBV11-2; cdr3_aa: CASSTGEKGGYTF; cdr3_nt: TGTGCCAGCAGCACTGGGGAAAAAGGAGGCTACACCTTC
clone_size: .; d_call: .; j_call: TRBJ1-1; v_call: TRBV7-8; cdr3_aa: CASSNRVSEAFF; cdr3_nt: TGTGCCAGCAGCAACAGGGTCTCTGAAGCTTTCTTT
clone_size: .; d_call: TRBD2; j_call: TRBJ2-7; v_call: TRBV2; cdr3_aa: CAAGEGTKSYEQYF; cdr3_nt: TGTGCCGCCGGGGAAGGGACTAAAAGCTACGAGCAGTACTTC
clone_size: .; d_call: .; j_call: TRBJ1-5; v_call: TRBV19; cdr3_aa: CASRNRENSNQPQHF; cdr3_nt: TGTGCCAGTAGGAACAGGGAAAATAGCAATCAGCCCCAGCATTTT
clone_size: .; d_call: .; j_call: TRBJ2-3; v_call: TRBV12-5; cdr3_aa: CASRMGLTDTQYF; cdr3_nt: TGTGCTAGCCGGATGGGACTGACAGATACGCAGTATTTT
clone_size: .; d_call: TRBD2; j_call: TRBJ2-2; v_call: TRBV10-3; cdr3_aa: CAISESGTSGSTGELFF; cdr3_nt: TGTGCCATCAGTGAGTCCGGGACTAGCGGGTCCACCGGGGAGCTGTTTTTT
clone_size: .; d_call: TRBD2; j_call: TRBJ2-7; v_call: TRBV18; cdr3_aa: CASSPRGLAGFSLSEQYF; cdr3_nt: TGTGCCAGCTCACCCCGAGGGCTAGCGGGATTCTCTCTGAGCGAGCAGTACTTC
clone_size: .; d_call: TRBD1; j_call: TRBJ2-7; v_call: TRBV5-1; cdr3_aa: CASSAPGQEVKQYF; cdr3_nt: TGCGCCAGCAGCGCCCCGGGACAGGAGGTAAAGCAGTACTTC
clone_size: once; d_call: TRBD1; j_call: TRBJ2-7; v_call: TRBV18; cdr3_aa: CASSPPARQGTYEQYF; cdr3_nt: TGTGCCAGCTCACCACCCGCCAGACAGGGCACCTACGAGCAGTACTTC